This is a list of T cell receptor beta chains from one sample in a study of cytomegalovirus exposure and HLA in healthy donors. Method: immunoSEQ multiplex PCR; TCRdb's copy keeps in-frame clones and lacks some. The table includes approximately 260,000 clones, about 83% detected once. The specimen was PBMCs. These receptors were obtained from a middle-aged woman in good health and CMV-seropositive. CDR3s include the opening cysteine and the closing phenylalanine or tryptophan. A D gene is named only where the DNA matches it firmly. Some rows mark clone size as missing; the rest say once, few, many or name a class of expanded clone.

CDR3aa	CDR3nt	v_gene	d_gene	abundance	j_gene
CASSKTGGADQPQHF	TGTGCCAGCAGTAAGACAGGGGGCGCCGATCAGCCCCAGCATTTT	TRBV6-1	TRBD1	NA	TRBJ1-5
CSARIAGEQYF	TGCAGTGCTAGGATAGCGGGCGAGCAGTACTTC	TRBV20-1	TRBD2	few	TRBJ2-7
CAWSTSGTFYEQFF	TGTGCCTGGAGCACCAGCGGGACTTTCTATGAGCAGTTCTTC	TRBV30	TRBD2	NA	TRBJ2-1
CASSRPGVTDYEQYF	TGTGCCAGCAGCCGACCGGGAGTAACCGACTACGAGCAGTACTTC	TRBV11-3	NA	NA	TRBJ2-7
CASSLWGVPYGYTF	TGTGCCAGCAGTTTATGGGGGGTACCCTATGGCTACACCTTC	TRBV27	NA	NA	TRBJ1-2
CASSFAQITTGQYGYTF	TGTGCCAGCAGCTTTGCACAAATTACGACAGGCCAATATGGCTACACCTTC	TRBV7-3	NA	NA	TRBJ1-2
CAIGTSGSNNEQFF	TGTGCCATAGGGACTAGCGGGAGCAACAATGAGCAGTTCTTC	TRBV10-3	TRBD2	NA	TRBJ2-1
CASSSGPGTTWAGELFF	TGCGCCAGCAGCTCTGGACCCGGGACTACCTGGGCCGGGGAGCTGTTTTTT	TRBV5-1	TRBD2	NA	TRBJ2-2
CASSKVRSSGSRDNEQFF	TGTGCCAGCAGCAAAGTCCGGTCTAGCGGGAGTCGGGACAATGAGCAGTTCTTC	TRBV21-1	NA	NA	TRBJ2-1
CASSPQGGEAFF	TGTGCCAGCAGCCCACAGGGGGGAGAAGCTTTCTTT	TRBV7-9	TRBD1	NA	TRBJ1-1
CASSPPWLAARAGELFF	TGTGCCAGCTCACCGCCGTGGCTAGCGGCTAGGGCCGGGGAGCTGTTTTTT	TRBV18	TRBD2	NA	TRBJ2-2
CASRIAGGPNEQFF	TGCGCCAGCCGCATAGCGGGAGGGCCCAATGAGCAGTTCTTC	TRBV4-1	TRBD2	NA	TRBJ2-1
CASSPQQGPPMNTEAFF	TGTGCCAGCTCACCGCAACAGGGGCCCCCGATGAACACTGAAGCTTTCTTT	TRBV18	TRBD1	NA	TRBJ1-1
CASSSWTGEETQYF	TGTGCCAGCAGCTCCTGGACAGGGGAAGAGACCCAGTACTTC	TRBV11-3	TRBD1	NA	TRBJ2-5
CASSPLAGGPVLYNEQFF	TGTGCCAGCTCACCACTAGCGGGAGGGCCTGTCCTCTACAATGAGCAGTTCTTC	TRBV18	TRBD2	once	TRBJ2-1
CASSPRPRGNNEQFF	TGTGCCAGCAGTCCACGCCCCAGGGGGAACAATGAGCAGTTCTTC	TRBV27	TRBD1	NA	TRBJ2-1
CATRDKDWAGNTIYF	TGTGCCACCAGAGATAAAGACTGGGCTGGAAACACCATATATTTT	TRBV15	NA	NA	TRBJ1-3
CASRKRGENTEAFF	TGTGCCAGTAGGAAACGGGGGGAGAACACTGAAGCTTTCTTT	TRBV19	NA	once	TRBJ1-1
CASRPSPGSTDTQYF	TGTGCCAGCAGACCTAGTCCCGGGAGCACAGATACGCAGTATTTT	TRBV6-5	NA	NA	TRBJ2-3
CASSSSLPSTDTQYF	TGTGCCAGCAGCTCCTCACTTCCTAGCACAGATACGCAGTATTTT	TRBV7-8	NA	NA	TRBJ2-3
CASSQERGTGEQYF	TGTGCCAGCAGCCAAGAGCGAGGTACTGGGGAGCAGTACTTC	TRBV4-2	NA	NA	TRBJ2-7
CASNSRERESLNIQYF	TGTGCCAGCAACTCACGGGAGCGGGAGAGTTTAAACATTCAGTACTTC	TRBV7-2	TRBD2	NA	TRBJ2-4
CATSIGQSFSYNSPLHF	TGTGCCACCAGCATCGGACAGTCATTCTCCTATAATTCACCCCTCCACTTT	TRBV15	NA	once	TRBJ1-6
CASQSGRANEQFF	TGTGCCAGCCAAAGCGGGAGAGCGAATGAGCAGTTCTTC	TRBV2	TRBD2	NA	TRBJ2-1
CASKLAGGGTQYF	TGTGCCAGCAAACTAGCGGGGGGCGGGACCCAGTACTTC	TRBV27	TRBD2	NA	TRBJ2-5
CASSQTGTALGYTF	TGTGCCAGCAGCCAAACCGGGACAGCGCTTGGCTACACCTTC	TRBV4-2	TRBD1	few	TRBJ1-2
CASSLGGTGSQAYEQYF	TGTGCCAGCAGCTTAGGCGGGACAGGGAGTCAGGCCTACGAGCAGTACTTC	TRBV7-6	TRBD1	NA	TRBJ2-7
CSASPGTGGIQYF	TGCAGCGCCAGTCCCGGGACAGGGGGCATTCAGTACTTC	TRBV29-1	TRBD1	NA	TRBJ2-4
CASSLEASGTDTQYF	TGTGCCAGCAGCTTGGAGGCTAGCGGCACAGATACGCAGTATTTT	TRBV5-4	NA	NA	TRBJ2-3
CATSRGTGTGSNQPQHF	TGTGCCACCAGCAGAGGGACAGGTACTGGGAGCAATCAGCCCCAGCATTTT	TRBV15	TRBD1	NA	TRBJ1-5
CAIGPTSPRTGELFF	TGTGCCATCGGTCCGACTAGTCCCCGCACCGGGGAGCTGTTTTTT	TRBV10-3	NA	NA	TRBJ2-2
CASSRNEGDDQPQHF	TGCGCCAGCAGCCGAAACGAGGGTGATGATCAGCCCCAGCATTTT	TRBV4-1	NA	NA	TRBJ1-5
CASSPLFGSEQFF	TGTGCCAGCAGCCCCCTCTTTGGCAGTGAGCAGTTCTTC	TRBV7-2	NA	NA	TRBJ2-1
CASSSTGSYEQYF	TGTGCCAGCTCATCGACAGGTTCCTACGAGCAGTACTTC	TRBV18	NA	NA	TRBJ2-7
CASSLSGGSYNEQFF	TGTGCCAGCAGCTTATCAGGGGGCTCCTACAATGAGCAGTTCTTC	TRBV7-2	TRBD1	NA	TRBJ2-1